These 20 T cell receptor beta chains were all obtained from the same sample, sequenced in a study of tumor-infiltrating lymphocytes in primary liver carcinoma. TCR beta cDNA was prepared out of approximately 470 ng total RNA by means of a constant-region primer. For TCR beta, libraries were produced by three nested multiplex PCR rounds using slightly modified ARM-PCR. It was with TRBV1-TRBV30 forward primers and a C-beta reverse primer that the first two PCR rounds were run, at around 10 cycles each. TCRdb redid the calling of the multiplex PCR reads with MiXCR, one entry per CDR3 protein. The sample records 110,000 or so distinct CDR3 sequences, 82% being singletons. Unsorted bulk tissue of about 20-30 mg yielded co-extracted RNA and DNA. Material for sequencing was liver tumor tissue from sampling region 3. As to subset: tumor region T3, left-lateral pole. The receptor set was obtained from a man aged 35 to 55 with primary liver carcinoma and hepatitis B virus infection.

This clonotype has more than one count but fewer than ten. A clone one base away is much larger, so this may be a read error. The J gene is TRBJ2-7, the V gene TRBV11-2; TRBD1 aligns across 9 bases. This CDR3 is built from 14 residues. Per the germline V gene, CDR1 is SGHAT and CDR2 is FQNNGV. CDR3 region: CANSLVGTGIEQYF. As DNA, the CDR3 is TGTGCCAACAGCTTAGTGGGGACAGGGATCGAGCAGTACTTC.

This clonotype was observed a single time. An end of the junction differs from the germline gene, which may be a read error. This chain uses TRBV29-1 with TRBJ2-1; 15 nucleotides line up with TRBD2. The CDR3 sequence is 15 residues long. Germline V lookup: CDR1 SQVTM, CDR2 ANQGSEA. CDR3 region: CNVGLAGGFNNELFF. The DNA of the CDR3 is TGCAACGTTGGACTAGCGGGAGGGTTCAACAATGAGCTGTTCTTC.

On this clonotype: One junction end disagrees with the germline gene, perhaps due to a read error. J is TRBJ2-4 and V is TRBV11-1; D is perhaps TRBD1 (5 bases). The CDR3 has 13 amino acids. In germline, CDR1 is SGHAT, CDR2 FQDESV (reference sequence). CDR3 region: CASSLKQGDNQYF. As DNA, the CDR3 is TGTGCCAGTAGCCTTAAGCAGGGTGACAATCAGTATTTC.

Points on this clonotype: The junction shows a germline mismatch at one end, possibly a read error. The chain uses TRBV11-1 and TRBJ2-5, with D unresolved. CDR3 length: 12 residues. The germline V gene encodes CDR1 SGHAT and CDR2 FQDESV (reference sequence). CDR3 nucleotide sequence: TGTGTCAGCAGCTCTGGCGCTCTGGCCCATTACTTC. Protein: CVSSSGALAHYF.

Concerning this clonotype: A read error may produce the germline difference seen at one junction end. The V call is TRBV29-1, the J call TRBJ2-2; the D call may be TRBD1 or TRBD2 (5 bases each). The CDR3 covers 14 residues. Germline V gives CDR1 SQVTM, CDR2 ANQGSEA. This chain's CDR3 is CSVLAPGPTGKLFF. Here the CDR3 DNA reads TGCAGCGTCCTCGCTCCGGGGCCCACCGGGAAGCTGTTTTTT.

The chain is built from TRBV4-2 and TRBJ2-1; D is ambiguous. The CDR3 consists of 15 residues. Per germline, CDR1 LGHNA and CDR2 YNFKEQ. V lost 1 base and J 5 bases, leaving 12 bases between the germline ends. For the CDR3, the DNA is TGTGCCAGCAGCCAAGCAATGGTGGGCCACAATGAGCAGTTCTTC. Protein: CASSQAMVGHNEQFF.

This clonotype came up once. The conserved phenylalanine or tryptophan is not found at the CDR3 terminus, so this likely reflects a read error. V usage is TRBV12-3 or TRBV12-4 and J usage is TRBJ1-1; D not certain. The CDR3 contains 15 residues. CDR3 amino acids: CASSLVSGQGAEAFI. The CDR3 nucleotides read TGTGCCAGCAGTTTAGTCTCAGGCCAAGGAGCTGAGGCTTTCATT.

A note on this clonotype: One junction end does not reproduce the germline sequence, and a read error may be involved. This rearrangement joins TRBV6-5 to TRBJ2-5, with TRBD2 identical over 11 bases. Germline values: CDR1 MNHEY, CDR2 SVGAGI. This CDR3 region has 19 residues. The CDR3 region has the DNA TGTTCCAGCACACGGACGGGGTTGGTAGCGGGAGGGCCCTCAGAGACCCAGTGCTTC. Protein product: CSSTRTGLVAGGPSETQCF.

Points on this clonotype: An end of the junction differs from the germline gene, which may be a read error. The CDR3 spells CASSQRGVPSDEQFF. The CDR3 bases are TGCGCCAGCAGCCAACGTGGAGTGCCCAGTGATGAGCAGTTTTTC. The chain is built from TRBV4-1 and TRBJ2-1; D is ambiguous. CDR1 MGHRA and CDR2 YSYEKL come from the germline V gene. CDR3 length equals 15 residues.

In its sample, this clonotype was seen many times. CDR3 sequence: CAISDSTARNYGYTF. The DNA for the CDR3 is TGTGCCATCAGTGACTCGACAGCCCGTAACTATGGCTACACCTTC. The chain carries TRBV10-3 and TRBJ1-2, with D perhaps matching TRBD1 (5 bases). Per the germline V gene, CDR1 is ENHRY and CDR2 is SYGVKD. The V gene lost 3 bases and the J gene lost 1 base, with 12 bases spanning the gap. The CDR3 is 15 residues long.

This clonotype occurred a few times. The J gene is TRBJ2-5, the V gene TRBV29-1, with 10 bases matching TRBD1. Germline CDR1 SQVTM, CDR2 ANQGSEA. CDR3 length equals 15 residues. V lost 3 bases, J lost 2 bases, and 6 bases stayed unmatched. The chain's CDR3 is CSVEADRGRQETQYF. CDR3 nucleotide sequence: TGCAGCGTTGAGGCCGACAGGGGGCGACAAGAGACCCAGTACTTC.

Concerning this clonotype: Germline is not matched at one junction end, which may reflect a read error. J is TRBJ1-3 and V is TRBV7-6, with D unclear. CDR3 length equals 14 residues. Germline loops: CDR1 SGHVS, CDR2 FNYEAQ. This chain's CDR3 is CVSSLFGPGNTIYF. CDR3 coding DNA: TGTGTCAGCAGCTTATTTGGACCTGGAAACACCATATATTTT.

The chain carries TRBV6-6 and TRBJ1-5; D is undetermined. V shed 4 bases and J shed 7 bases, with 26 bases lying between them. There are 18 residues in the CDR3. Germline CDR1 MNHNY, CDR2 SVGAGI (reference sequence). CDR3 DNA: TGTGCCAGCAGTTGCTCTGACTCTGCCCAGGACTCCAAACAGCCCCAGCATTTT. Translated: CASSCSDSAQDSKQPQHF.

In this sample, this clonotype turned up many times. V usage is TRBV5-1 and J usage is TRBJ2-1; D possibly matches TRBD1 or TRBD2 (5 bases each). Germline CDR1 is SGHRS and CDR2 is YFSETQ. The V gene lost 6 bases and the J gene lost 0 bases, with 16 bases spanning the gap. CDR3 length: 16 amino acids. CDR3 sequence (DNA): TGCGCCAGCATTTCAGACGGGGCAATCTCCTACAATGAGCAGTTCTTC. Its translation: CASISDGAISYNEQFF.

Remarks on this clonotype: One end of the junction fails to match germline, which may point to a read error. The J gene is TRBJ1-6, the V gene TRBV6-5, with 7 bases lining up with TRBD1. This CDR3 has 15 amino acids. Germline loops: CDR1 MNHEY, CDR2 SVGAGI. The CDR3 DNA reads TGTGTCAGCAAGGTTGAACAGGGGTGGTTTTTACCCCTCTACTTT. Its translation: CVSKVEQGWFLPLYF.

This rearrangement joins TRBV24-1 to TRBJ2-6; possibly TRBD1 for D (5 bases). Germline lookup yields CDR1 KGHDR and CDR2 SFDVKD. This CDR3 has 17 amino acids. Here the CDR3 reads CVTSDQSGISGANVLTF. The CDR3, as DNA: TGTGTTACCAGTGACCAATCAGGGATCTCTGGGGCCAACGTCCTGACTTTC.

As for this clonotype: The junction departs from germline at one end; a sequencing error may be responsible. The chain uses TRBV12-3 or TRBV12-4 and TRBJ1-1, with unresolved D. This CDR3 is 13 amino acids long. CDR3 amino acids: CASSFSPNTETFF. The CDR3 DNA is TGTGCCAGCAGCTTTTCCCCGAACACTGAAACTTTCTTT.

In the case of this clonotype: Its ends do not fully match the called genes, so a read error is possible. The chain uses TRBV7-9 and TRBJ2-3, with D perhaps TRBD2 (6 bases). Germline-derived CDR1 and CDR2 are SEHNR and FQNEAQ (reference sequence). CDR3 size: 16 residues. CDR3: CDSSSKSGLNTDTQYF. The CDR3, as DNA: TGTGACAGCAGCTCCAAATCGGGACTCAACACAGATACGCAGTATTTT.

Turning to this clonotype: Relative to the germline gene, one junction end is altered; a read error may explain this. This chain links TRBV7-8 with TRBJ2-2, with TRBD2 matching over 9 bases. This CDR3 has 16 residues. CDR1 is SGHVS, CDR2 FQNEAQ, per germline. DNA for the CDR3: TGTGCCAGCGGCTTAGCGGGAGTAAGAGGCACCGGGGAGTTGTTTTTT. Residues: CASGLAGVRGTGELFF.

Details on this clonotype: Sequence at one end of the junction differs from germline and may be a read error. The chain has TRBV11-2 and TRBJ2-6, with 8 bases identical to TRBD1. CDR3 length equals 21 residues. From germline, CDR1 is SGHAT and CDR2 FQNNGV. CDR3: CASSLGGDRGISLSAANVLTF. CDR3 coding DNA: TGCGCCAGCAGCTTGGGGGGAGACAGGGGCATTTCCCTCTCTGCGGCCAACGTCCTGACTTTC.